This T cell receptor (beta chain) was identified during a study of blood T cell repertoires in COVID-19. Study context: Spain, Italy and the United States supplied samples that represented acute and convalescent COVID-19. T cells, B-cell-depleted T cells, or PBMCs supplied cDNA or gDNA.

This clone was seen a few times. Method: immunoSEQ multiplex PCR; TCRdb's copy keeps in-frame clones and lacks some. The data contain roughly 140,000 clones, around 87% of them singletons. Trimming removed 5 bases from V and 3 bases from J, with 10 bases in between. This CDR3 region has 13 residues. The TCR sequence derives from a middle-aged woman with acute or convalescent COVID-19. The rearrangement links TRBV12-3 or TRBV12-4 to TRBJ1-2, with no clear D. The sequencing sample was made of peripheral blood. CDR3 amino acids: CASSPRVDYGYTF. The DNA for the CDR3 is TGTGCCAGCAGTCCGCGGGTAGACTATGGCTACACCTTC.